This T cell receptor beta chain was documented in a study of cytomegalovirus exposure and HLA in healthy donors. Comments on this clone: The antigen remains undetermined.

Data came from immunoSEQ multiplex PCR; TCRdb stores just in-frame clones and leaves some out. The sample shows some 310,000 clones, 70% to 90% of them seen only once. This CDR3 is 15 amino acids long. Trimming left V 0 bases short and J 3 bases short, with 9 bases between. The germline gives CDR1 WSHSY, CDR2 SAAADI. Broader study findings: Rarity held for most TCR sequences, but there were some public TCRs that occurred in many donors.

The rearrangement links TRBV10-2 to TRBJ1-5, with D perhaps matching TRBD1 (5 bases). Sequenced input: PBMCs. The sequence derives from a man aged 25-45 years in good health and CMV-seronegative. The CDR3 reads CASSESGGTNQPQHF. The CDR3 DNA follows: TGCGCCAGCAGTGAGTCTGGAGGGACCAATCAGCCCCAGCATTTT.